Here is one T cell receptor (beta chain) with its context. Its antigen is currently not known. Base quality data are lacking; no much larger clone is found one base away. The sample is drawn from a study of T-cell reconstitution after alpha-beta-depleted transplantation in children (dated by TCRdb to 2016 to 2017). Study-wide context: T-cell immune reconstitution after TCRalphabeta/CD19-depleted allogeneic hematopoietic cell transplantation in children was quantitatively tracked in the study by means of TCR repertoire profiling.

V drops 2 bases and J drops 6 bases, leaving 26 bases in between. CDR1 and CDR2 were assigned from the germline V gene as SGHVS and FQNEAQ. The CDR3 contains 18 residues, cysteine and phenylalanine counted. The retained sequence is limited to the CDR3, 54 bases, with the frame set at the first base. Study-wide findings and limitations: In some patients, the high TCRbeta diversity seen at day 60 was put down to recipient T cells and intrathymic progenitors that had survived conditioning. Over subsequent months, a decline in hyperexpanded clone frequencies was noted, and after one year, T-cell counts and TCRbeta diversity were mostly ascribed to newly produced T cells. The apparently early recovery of alphabetaT-cell counts about two months after transplant reportedly depended on only several hundred rapidly expanded clones that came from non-depleted graft cells.

Libraries were made using PCR. Sequencing was performed on an Illumina HiSeq 2500. Molecular barcoding was employed in the preparation of TCR libraries, with unique molecular identifiers being used to normalize TCRbeta repertoire quantification. The public reads were reanalyzed by TCRdb: fastp trimming at Q25, MiXCR alignment, in-frame beta chains only. CDR3 protein duplicates are merged, each entry listing the most common genes and DNA. Within this sample are approximately 800,000 distinct CDR3 sequences, with less than 20% of them counted one time only. The top ten clones comprise around 5.3% of the sample. In light of the paper, this sample's treatment or condition label describes: allogeneic hematopoietic cell transplantation with graft depleted of TCRalphabeta T cells and CD19 B cells. The children who served as transplant recipients had been given grafts of TCRalphabeta/CD19-depleted allogeneic hematopoietic cells.

The sample in question was PBMCs, mostly from graft donor cells, obtained 360 days after TCRalphabeta/CD19-depleted stem cell transplant. The chain uses TRBV7-8 and TRBJ2-7; the D segment could be TRBD2, given 6 matching bases. This TCR was recovered from a male patient under 18 who had a stem cell transplant for acute lymphoblastic leukemia, so the T cells may come from the graft donor. The nucleotides read TGTGCCAGCAGCTTAAATGGTCTCGATGGGAGGAGGGTAATCGAGCAGTACTTC. This encodes CASSLNGLDGRRVIEQYF.